This TCR beta chain is drawn from a study of blood T cell repertoires in COVID-19. Study-level background: Nucleic acid was either cDNA or gDNA, and it came from T cells, B-cell-depleted T cells, or PBMCs.

Trimming at V came to 1 base and at J to 5 bases, leaving 15 bases not matched to a gene. CDR1 and CDR2 (germline): MGHRA, YSYEKL. There are 19 residues in the CDR3. This clone was seen just once. Per the original data handling: Amplifying reference gene primers gave estimates of nucleated cell counts. Only in-frame clones appear in the TCRdb table, and some are missing; sequencing was by immunoSEQ multiplex PCR. V and J calls and clone size are as listed in that table; D and trimming were resolved from the DNA. The data contain about 200,000 clones, 94% of them seen just once; the ten biggest clones take up about 0.76%.

The rearrangement links TRBV4-1 to TRBJ1-5; 9 nucleotides align to TRBD1. Sequenced: peripheral blood. This receptor was obtained from a young man with COVID-19, enrolled during active disease. This CDR3 reads CASSQVWGRGTGNDQPQHF. CDR3 DNA sequence: TGCGCCAGCAGCCAAGTTTGGGGTAGGGGGACAGGGAATGATCAGCCCCAGCATTTT.